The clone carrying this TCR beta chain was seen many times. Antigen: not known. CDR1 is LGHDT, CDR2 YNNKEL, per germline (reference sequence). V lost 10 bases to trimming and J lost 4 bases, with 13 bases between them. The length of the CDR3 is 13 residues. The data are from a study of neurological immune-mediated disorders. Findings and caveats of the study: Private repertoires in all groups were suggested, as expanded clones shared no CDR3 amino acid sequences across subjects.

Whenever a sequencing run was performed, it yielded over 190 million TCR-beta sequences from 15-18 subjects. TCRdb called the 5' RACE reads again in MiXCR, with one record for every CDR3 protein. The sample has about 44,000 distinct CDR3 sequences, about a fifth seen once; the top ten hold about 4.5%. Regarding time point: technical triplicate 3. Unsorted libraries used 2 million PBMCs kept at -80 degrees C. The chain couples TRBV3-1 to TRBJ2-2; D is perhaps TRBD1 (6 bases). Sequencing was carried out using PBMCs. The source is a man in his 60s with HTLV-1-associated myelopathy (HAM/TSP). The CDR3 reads CATRRGGTGELFF. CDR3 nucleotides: TGTGCCACCCGCAGGGGCGGCACCGGGGAGCTGTTTTTT.